This TCR beta chain was sequenced in a study of technical replicates of blood from a few donors. The V end was cut by 2 bases, the J end by 9 bases, with 14 bases between. Germline assignment: CDR1 MNHNY and CDR2 SVGAGI (reference sequence). CDR3 size: 13 residues. This clone was observed once. This table comes from immunoSEQ multiplex PCR, and its TCRdb copy is limited to in-frame clones, with some not included. Of tens of thousands of clones listed, 97% are singletons. The sequencing sample was made of T cells isolated from PBMCs. This chain connects TRBV6-6 to TRBJ2-7, with D perhaps matching TRBD1 (6 bases). This TCR came from a human donor in good health. The CDR3 loop reads CASSYKGDQVQYF. CDR3 nucleotide sequence: TGTGCCAGCAGTTACAAGGGGGATCAGGTGCAGTACTTC.